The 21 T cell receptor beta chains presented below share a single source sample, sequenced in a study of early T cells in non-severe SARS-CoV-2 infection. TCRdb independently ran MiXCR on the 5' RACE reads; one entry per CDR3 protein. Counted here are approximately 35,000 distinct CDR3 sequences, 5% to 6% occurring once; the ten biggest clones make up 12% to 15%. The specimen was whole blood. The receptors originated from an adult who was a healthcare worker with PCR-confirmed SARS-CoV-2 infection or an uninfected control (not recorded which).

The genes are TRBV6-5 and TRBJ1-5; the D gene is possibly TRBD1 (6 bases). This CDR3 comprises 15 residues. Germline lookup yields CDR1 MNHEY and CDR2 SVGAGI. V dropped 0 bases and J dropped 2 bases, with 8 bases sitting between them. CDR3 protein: CASSYSNRGNQPQHF. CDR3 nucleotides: TGTGCCAGCAGTTACTCTAACAGGGGCAATCAGCCCCAGCATTTT.

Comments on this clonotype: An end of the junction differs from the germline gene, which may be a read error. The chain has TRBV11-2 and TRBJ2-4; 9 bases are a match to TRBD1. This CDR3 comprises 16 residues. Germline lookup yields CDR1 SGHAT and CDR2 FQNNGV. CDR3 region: CASSLATTGGIDIRYF. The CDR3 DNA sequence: TGTGCCAGCAGCTTAGCGACTACAGGGGGCATTGACATTCGGTACTTC.

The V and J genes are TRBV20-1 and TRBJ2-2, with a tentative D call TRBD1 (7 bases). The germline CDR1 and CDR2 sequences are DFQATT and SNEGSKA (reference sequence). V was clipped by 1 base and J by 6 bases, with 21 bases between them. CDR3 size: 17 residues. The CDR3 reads CSARGSRGAVRAGELFF. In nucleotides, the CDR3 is TGCAGTGCTAGAGGTAGCAGGGGGGCCGTTCGGGCCGGGGAGCTGTTTTTT.

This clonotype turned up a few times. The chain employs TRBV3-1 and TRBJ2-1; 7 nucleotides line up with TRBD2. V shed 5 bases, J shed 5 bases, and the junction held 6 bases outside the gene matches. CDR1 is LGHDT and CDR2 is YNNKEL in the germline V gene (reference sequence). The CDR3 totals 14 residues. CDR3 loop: CASSFRGVHNEQFF. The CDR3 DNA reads TGTGCCAGCAGCTTCCGGGGGGTCCACAATGAGCAGTTCTTC.

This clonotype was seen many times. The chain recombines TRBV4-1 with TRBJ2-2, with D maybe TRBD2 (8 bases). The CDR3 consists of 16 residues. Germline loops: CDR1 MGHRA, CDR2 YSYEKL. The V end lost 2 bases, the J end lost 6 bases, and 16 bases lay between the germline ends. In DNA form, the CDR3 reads TGCGCCAGCAGCCAAACCCCCGGGAGGGGGCCCGGGGAGCTGTTTTTT. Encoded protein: CASSQTPGRGPGELFF.

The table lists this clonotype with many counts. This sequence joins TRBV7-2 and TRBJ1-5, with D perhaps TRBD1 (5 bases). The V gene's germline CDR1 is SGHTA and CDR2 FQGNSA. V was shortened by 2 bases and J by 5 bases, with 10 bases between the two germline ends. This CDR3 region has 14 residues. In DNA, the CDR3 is TGTGCCAGCAGCTTAAGGCAGGGCGATCAGCCCCAGCATTTT. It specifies CASSLRQGDQPQHF.

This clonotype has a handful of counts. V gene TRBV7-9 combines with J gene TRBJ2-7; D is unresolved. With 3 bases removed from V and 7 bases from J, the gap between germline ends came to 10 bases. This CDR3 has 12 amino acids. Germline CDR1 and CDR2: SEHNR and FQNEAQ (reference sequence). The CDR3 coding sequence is TGTGCCAGCAGCTTGGGTTCCGGGGAGCAGTACTTC. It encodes CASSLGSGEQYF.

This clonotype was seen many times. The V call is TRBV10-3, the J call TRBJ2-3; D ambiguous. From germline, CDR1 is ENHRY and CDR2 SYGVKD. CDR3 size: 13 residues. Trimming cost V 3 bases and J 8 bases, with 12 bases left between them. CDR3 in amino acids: CAISDSGYVTQYF. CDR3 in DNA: TGTGCCATCAGTGATTCCGGGTATGTTACGCAGTATTTT.

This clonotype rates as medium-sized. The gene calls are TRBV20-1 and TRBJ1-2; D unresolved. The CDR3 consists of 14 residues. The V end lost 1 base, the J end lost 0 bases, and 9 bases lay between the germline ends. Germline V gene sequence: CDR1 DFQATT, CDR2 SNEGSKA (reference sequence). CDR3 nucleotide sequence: TGCAGTGCTAGAGCGGCAGCGCCTAACTATGGCTACACCTTC. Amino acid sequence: CSARAAAPNYGYTF.

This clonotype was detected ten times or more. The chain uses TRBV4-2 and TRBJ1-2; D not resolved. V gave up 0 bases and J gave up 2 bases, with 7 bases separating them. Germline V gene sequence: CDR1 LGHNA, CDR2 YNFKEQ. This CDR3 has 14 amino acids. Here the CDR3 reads CASSQEGSNYGYTF. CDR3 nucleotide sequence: TGTGCCAGCAGCCAAGAAGGCAGCAACTATGGCTACACCTTC.

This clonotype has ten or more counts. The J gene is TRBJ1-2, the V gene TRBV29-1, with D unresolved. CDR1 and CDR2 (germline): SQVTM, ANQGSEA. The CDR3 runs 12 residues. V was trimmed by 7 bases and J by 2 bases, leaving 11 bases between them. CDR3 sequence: CSGSFDNYGYTF. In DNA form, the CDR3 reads TGCAGCGGCTCCTTTGACAACTATGGCTACACCTTC.

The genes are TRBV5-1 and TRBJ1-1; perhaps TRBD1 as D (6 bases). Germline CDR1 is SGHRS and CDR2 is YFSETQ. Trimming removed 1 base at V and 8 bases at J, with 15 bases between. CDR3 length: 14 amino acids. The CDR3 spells CASSLPGGLGEAFF. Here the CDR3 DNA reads TGCGCCAGCAGCTTGCCCGGGGGGCTTGGCGAAGCTTTCTTT.

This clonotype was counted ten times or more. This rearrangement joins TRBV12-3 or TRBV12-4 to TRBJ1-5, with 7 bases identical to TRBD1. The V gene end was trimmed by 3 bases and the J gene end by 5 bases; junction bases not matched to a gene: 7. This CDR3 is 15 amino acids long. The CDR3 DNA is TGTGCCAGCAGTTTGGGTGGACAGGCCGATCAGCCCCAGCATTTT. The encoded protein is CASSLGGQADQPQHF.

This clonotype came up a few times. DNA for the CDR3: TGTGCCAGTAGTCCCTCCGGGGGCCGTGAAGCTTTCTTT. Translated: CASSPSGGREAFF. The chain carries TRBV19 and TRBJ1-1; tentative D call: TRBD1 (6 bases). CDR3 length equals 13 residues. The V gene's germline CDR1 is LNHDA and CDR2 SQIVND (reference sequence). Trimming left V 5 bases short and J 7 bases short, with 14 bases between.

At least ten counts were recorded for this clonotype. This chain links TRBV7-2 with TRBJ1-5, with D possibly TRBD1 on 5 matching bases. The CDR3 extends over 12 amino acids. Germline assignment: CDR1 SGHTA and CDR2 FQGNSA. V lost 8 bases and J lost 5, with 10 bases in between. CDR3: CASGRDHQPQHF. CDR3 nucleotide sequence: TGTGCCAGCGGCAGGGACCATCAGCCCCAGCATTTT.

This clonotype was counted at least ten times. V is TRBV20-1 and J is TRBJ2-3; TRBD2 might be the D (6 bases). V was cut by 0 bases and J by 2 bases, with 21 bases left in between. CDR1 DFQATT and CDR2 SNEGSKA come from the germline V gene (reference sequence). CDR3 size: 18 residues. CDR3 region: CSARDGKRLGGLTDTQYF. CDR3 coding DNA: TGCAGTGCTAGAGATGGTAAAAGGTTGGGAGGACTCACAGATACGCAGTATTTT.

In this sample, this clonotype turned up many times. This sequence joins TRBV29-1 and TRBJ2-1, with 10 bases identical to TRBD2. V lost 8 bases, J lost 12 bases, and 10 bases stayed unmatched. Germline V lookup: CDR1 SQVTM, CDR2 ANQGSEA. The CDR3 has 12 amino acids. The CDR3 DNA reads TGCAGCCATAGCGGGGGGCGGAACGCGCAGTTCTTC. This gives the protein CSHSGGRNAQFF.

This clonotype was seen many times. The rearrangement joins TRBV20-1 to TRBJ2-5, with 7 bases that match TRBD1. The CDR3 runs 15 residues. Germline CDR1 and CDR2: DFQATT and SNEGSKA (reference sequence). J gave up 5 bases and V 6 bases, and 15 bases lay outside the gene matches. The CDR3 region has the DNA TGCAGTGCCCAGGGGGAGAGGGGGAAGTCGGAGACCCAGTACTTC. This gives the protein CSAQGERGKSETQYF.

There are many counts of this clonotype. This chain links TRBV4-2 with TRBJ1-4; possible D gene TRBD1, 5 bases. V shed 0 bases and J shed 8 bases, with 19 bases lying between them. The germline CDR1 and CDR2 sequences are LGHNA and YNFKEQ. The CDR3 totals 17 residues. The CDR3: CASSQDPGGAQREKLFF. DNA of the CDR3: TGTGCCAGCAGCCAAGATCCGGGAGGGGCCCAGAGGGAAAAACTGTTTTTT.

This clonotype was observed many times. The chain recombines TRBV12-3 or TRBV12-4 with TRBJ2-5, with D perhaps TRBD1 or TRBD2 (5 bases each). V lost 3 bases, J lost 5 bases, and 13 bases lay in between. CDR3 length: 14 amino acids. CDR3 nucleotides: TGTGCCAGCAGTTTTGGGGCGGGTAGGGAGACCCAGTACTTC. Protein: CASSFGAGRETQYF.

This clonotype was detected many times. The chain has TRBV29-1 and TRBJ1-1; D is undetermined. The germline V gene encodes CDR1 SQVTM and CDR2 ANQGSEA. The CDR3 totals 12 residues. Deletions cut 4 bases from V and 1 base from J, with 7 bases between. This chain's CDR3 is CSVAGANTEAFF. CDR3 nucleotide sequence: TGCAGCGTTGCAGGAGCGAACACTGAAGCTTTCTTT.